This T cell receptor beta chain comes out of a study of T cell responses to AZD1222 COVID-19 vaccine. Overall study findings and caveats: Repertoires were obtained only post-peak T cell response.

Sequencing used immunoSEQ multiplex PCR; TCRdb keeps in-frame clones, though not all of them. This sample carries around 130,000 clones, roughly nine tenths of them seen once, and the ten largest clones take around a tenth. On this clone: Its target is unknown.

Timing groups of about 4 and about 12 weeks for second doses were pooled. Source: peripheral blood, taken 28 days after the second AZD1222 dose. This clonotype originated in an adult who received the AZD1222 COVID-19 vaccine.

CDR3 coding DNA: TGTGCCAGCAGCCCGCCGGGGACAGATACGCAGTATTTT. The encoded protein is CASSPPGTDTQYF. The genes are TRBV13 and TRBJ2-3; maybe TRBD2 (5 bases). The CDR3 is 13 amino acids. Germline values: CDR1 PRHDT, CDR2 FYEKMQ (reference sequence). Deletions cut 5 bases from V and 3 bases from J, with 9 bases between.